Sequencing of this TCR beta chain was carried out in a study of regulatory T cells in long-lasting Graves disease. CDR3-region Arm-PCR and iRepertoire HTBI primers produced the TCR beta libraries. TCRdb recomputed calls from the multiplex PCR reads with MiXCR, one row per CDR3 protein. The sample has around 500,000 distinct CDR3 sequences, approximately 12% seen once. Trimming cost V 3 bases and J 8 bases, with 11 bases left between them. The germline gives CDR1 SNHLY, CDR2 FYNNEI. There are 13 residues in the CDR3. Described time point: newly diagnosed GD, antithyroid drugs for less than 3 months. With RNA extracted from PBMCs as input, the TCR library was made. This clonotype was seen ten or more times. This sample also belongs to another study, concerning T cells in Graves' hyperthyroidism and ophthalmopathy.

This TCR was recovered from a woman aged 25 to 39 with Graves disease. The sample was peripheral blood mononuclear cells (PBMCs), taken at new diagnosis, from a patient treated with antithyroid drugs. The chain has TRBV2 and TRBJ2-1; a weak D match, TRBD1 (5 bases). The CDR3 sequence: CASSDKQVDEQFF. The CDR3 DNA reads TGTGCCAGCAGTGATAAACAGGTCGATGAGCAGTTCTTC.